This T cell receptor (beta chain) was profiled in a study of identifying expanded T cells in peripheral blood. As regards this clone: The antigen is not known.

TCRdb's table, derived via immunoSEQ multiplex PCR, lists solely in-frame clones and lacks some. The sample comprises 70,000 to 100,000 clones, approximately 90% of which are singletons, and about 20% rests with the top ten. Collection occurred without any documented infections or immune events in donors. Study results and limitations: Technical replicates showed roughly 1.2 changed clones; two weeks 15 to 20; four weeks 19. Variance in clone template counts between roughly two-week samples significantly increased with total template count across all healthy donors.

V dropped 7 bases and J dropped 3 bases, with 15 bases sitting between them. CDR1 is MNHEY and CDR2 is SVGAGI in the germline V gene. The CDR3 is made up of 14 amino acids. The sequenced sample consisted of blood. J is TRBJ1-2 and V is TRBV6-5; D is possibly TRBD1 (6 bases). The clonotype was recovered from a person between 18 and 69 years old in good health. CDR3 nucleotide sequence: TGTGCCAGCAAAAACAGGGTTTCTTACTATGGCTACACCTTC. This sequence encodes CASKNRVSYYGYTF.